This T cell receptor (beta chain) was identified in a study of T cell changes during pregnancy in multiple sclerosis. Profiling relied on immunoSEQ multiplex PCR, and the TCRdb table lists in-frame clones only, not all of them. The repertoire consists of roughly 30,000 clones, with roughly 84% occurring once and the leading ten covering 8% to 9.5%. The V end lost 4 bases, the J end lost 6 bases, and 7 bases lay between the germline ends. Germline CDR1 SGHNT, CDR2 YYREEE (reference sequence). The CDR3 has 12 residues. The clonotype comes from a female donor with multiple sclerosis, enrolled in a pregnancy study. The rearrangement links TRBV5-4 to TRBJ2-2; D is unclear. Sequenced here: CD8+ T cells from peripheral blood mononuclear cells, sampled after pregnancy. CDR3 residues: CASSLIPGELFF. As DNA, the CDR3 is TGTGCCAGCAGCCTTATCCCCGGGGAGCTGTTTTTT.